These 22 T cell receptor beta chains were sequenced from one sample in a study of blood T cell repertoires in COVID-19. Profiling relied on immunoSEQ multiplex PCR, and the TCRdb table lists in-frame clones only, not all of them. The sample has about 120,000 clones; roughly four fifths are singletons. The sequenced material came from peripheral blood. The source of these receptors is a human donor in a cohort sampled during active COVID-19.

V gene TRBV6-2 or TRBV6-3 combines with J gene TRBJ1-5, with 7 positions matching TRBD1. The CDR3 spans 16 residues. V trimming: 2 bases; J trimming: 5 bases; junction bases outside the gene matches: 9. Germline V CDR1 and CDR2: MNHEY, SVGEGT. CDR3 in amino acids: CASSYIGRGDYQPQHF. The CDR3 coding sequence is TGTGCCAGCAGTTACATCGGCAGGGGGGACTATCAGCCCCAGCATTTT.

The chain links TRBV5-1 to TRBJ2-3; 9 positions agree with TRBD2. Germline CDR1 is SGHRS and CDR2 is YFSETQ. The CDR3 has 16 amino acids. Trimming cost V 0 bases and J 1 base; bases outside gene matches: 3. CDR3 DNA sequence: TGCGCCAGCAGCTTGGCCGTAGCGGGGGGCACAGATACGCAGTATTTT. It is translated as CASSLAVAGGTDTQYF.

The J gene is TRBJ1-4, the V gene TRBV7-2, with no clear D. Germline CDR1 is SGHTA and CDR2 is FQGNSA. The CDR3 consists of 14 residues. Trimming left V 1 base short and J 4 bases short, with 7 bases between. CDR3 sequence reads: CASSLEGSNEKLFF. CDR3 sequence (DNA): TGTGCCAGCAGCTTAGAAGGGAGTAATGAAAAACTGTTTTTT.

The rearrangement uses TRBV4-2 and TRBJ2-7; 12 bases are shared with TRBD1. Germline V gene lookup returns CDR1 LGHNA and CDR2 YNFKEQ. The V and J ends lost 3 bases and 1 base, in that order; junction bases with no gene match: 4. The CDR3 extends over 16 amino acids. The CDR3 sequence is CASSHGTGGPSYEQYF. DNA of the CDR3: TGTGCCAGCAGCCACGGGACAGGGGGCCCATCCTACGAGCAGTACTTC.

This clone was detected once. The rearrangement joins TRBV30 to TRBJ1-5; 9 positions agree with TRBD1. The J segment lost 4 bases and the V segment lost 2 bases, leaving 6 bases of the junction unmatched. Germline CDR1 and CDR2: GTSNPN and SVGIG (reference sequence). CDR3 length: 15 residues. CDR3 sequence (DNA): TGTGCCTGGAGTCATCCGGGACAGGGAAATCAGCCCCAGCATTTT. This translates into CAWSHPGQGNQPQHF.

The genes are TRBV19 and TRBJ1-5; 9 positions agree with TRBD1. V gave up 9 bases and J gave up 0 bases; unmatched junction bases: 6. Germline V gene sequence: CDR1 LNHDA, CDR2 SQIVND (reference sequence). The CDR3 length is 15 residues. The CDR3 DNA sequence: TGTGCCAGCAGCCTACAGGGGGCTAGCAATCAGCCCCAGCATTTT. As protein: CASSLQGASNQPQHF.

CDR3 in amino acids: CASSFRGTSGYNEQFF. The CDR3 DNA is TGTGCCAGCAGCTTTAGGGGGACTAGCGGGTACAATGAGCAGTTCTTC. V and J are TRBV7-2 and TRBJ2-1; 12 nucleotides match TRBD2. There are 16 residues in the CDR3. Looked up from germline, CDR1 is SGHTA and CDR2 is FQGNSA. V gave up 3 bases and J gave up 4 bases; unmatched junction bases: 4.

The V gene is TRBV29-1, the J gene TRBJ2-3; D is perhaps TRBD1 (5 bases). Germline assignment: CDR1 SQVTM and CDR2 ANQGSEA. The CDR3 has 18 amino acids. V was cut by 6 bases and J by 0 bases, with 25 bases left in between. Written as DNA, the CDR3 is TGCAGCGTCCCTACTTCCCTCGGAAGGGGATCTAGCACAGATACGCAGTATTTT. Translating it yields CSVPTSLGRGSSTDTQYF.

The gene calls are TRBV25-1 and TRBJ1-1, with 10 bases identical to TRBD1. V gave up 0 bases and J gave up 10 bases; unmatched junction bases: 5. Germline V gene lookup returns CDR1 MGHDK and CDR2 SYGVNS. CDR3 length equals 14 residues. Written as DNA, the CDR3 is TGTGCCAGCAGTGAATACGGGGACAGGGGTTCAGCTTTCTTT. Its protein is CASSEYGDRGSAFF.

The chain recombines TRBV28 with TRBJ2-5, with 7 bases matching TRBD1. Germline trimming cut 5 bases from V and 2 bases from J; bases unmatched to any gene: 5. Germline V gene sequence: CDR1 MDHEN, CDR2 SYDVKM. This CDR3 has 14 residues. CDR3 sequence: CASSTRQGQETQYF. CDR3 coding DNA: TGTGCCAGCAGTACAAGACAGGGACAAGAGACCCAGTACTTC.

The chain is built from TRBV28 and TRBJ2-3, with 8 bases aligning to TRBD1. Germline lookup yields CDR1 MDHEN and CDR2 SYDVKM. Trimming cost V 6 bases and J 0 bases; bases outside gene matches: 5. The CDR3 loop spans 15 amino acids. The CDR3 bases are TGTGCCAGCAGGGGACAGGCTTCTAGCACAGATACGCAGTATTTT. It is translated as CASRGQASSTDTQYF.

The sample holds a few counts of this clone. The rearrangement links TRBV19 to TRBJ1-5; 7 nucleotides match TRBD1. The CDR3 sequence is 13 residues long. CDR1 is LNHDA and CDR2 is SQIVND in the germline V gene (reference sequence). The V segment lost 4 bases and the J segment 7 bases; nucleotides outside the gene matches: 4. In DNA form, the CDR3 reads TGTGCCAGTAGTACTACAGGGGTGCAGCCCCAGCATTTT. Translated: CASSTTGVQPQHF.

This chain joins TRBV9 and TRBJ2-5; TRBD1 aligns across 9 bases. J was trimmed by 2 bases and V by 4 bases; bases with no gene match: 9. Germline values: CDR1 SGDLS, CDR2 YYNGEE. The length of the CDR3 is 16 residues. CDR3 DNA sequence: TGTGCCAGCAGCCGTACTCCGACAGGGGGTCAAGAGACCCAGTACTTC. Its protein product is CASSRTPTGGQETQYF.

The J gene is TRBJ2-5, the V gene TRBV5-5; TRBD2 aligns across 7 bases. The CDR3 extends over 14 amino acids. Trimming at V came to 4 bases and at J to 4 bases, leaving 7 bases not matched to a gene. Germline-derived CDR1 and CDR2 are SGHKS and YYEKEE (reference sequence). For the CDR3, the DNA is TGTGCCAGCAGCCCTAGACTAGCTCCAGAGACCCAGTACTTC. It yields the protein CASSPRLAPETQYF.

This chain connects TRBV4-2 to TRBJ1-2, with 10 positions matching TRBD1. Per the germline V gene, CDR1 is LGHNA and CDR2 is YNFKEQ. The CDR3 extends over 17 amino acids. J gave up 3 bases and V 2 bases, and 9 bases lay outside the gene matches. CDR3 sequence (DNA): TGTGCCAGCAGCCAACCGGGACAGGGGACTTATGACTATGGCTACACCTTC. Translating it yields CASSQPGQGTYDYGYTF.

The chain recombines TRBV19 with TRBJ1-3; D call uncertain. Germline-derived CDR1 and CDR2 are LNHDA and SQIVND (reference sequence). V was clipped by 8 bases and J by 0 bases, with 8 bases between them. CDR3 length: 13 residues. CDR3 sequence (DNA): TGTGCCAGTCGTCAGTCCTCTGGAAACACCATATATTTT. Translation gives CASRQSSGNTIYF.

The CDR3 bases are TGTGCCAGCATCAGACCGGGACAGGTGAACACCGGGGAGCTGTTTTTT. Its translation: CASIRPGQVNTGELFF. The chain couples TRBV28 to TRBJ2-2, with 8 positions matching TRBD1. V dropped 7 bases and J dropped 1; count of bases not matched to a gene: 8. Germline assignment: CDR1 MDHEN and CDR2 SYDVKM. The CDR3 length is 16 residues. The whole variable domain, remainder taken from reference TRBV28 and TRBJ2-2, is DVKVTQSSRYLVKRTGEKVFLECVQDMDHENMFWYRQDPGLGLRLIYFSYDVKMKEKGDIPEGYSVSREKKERFSLILESASTNQTSMYLCASIRPGQVNTGELFFGEGSRLTVL.

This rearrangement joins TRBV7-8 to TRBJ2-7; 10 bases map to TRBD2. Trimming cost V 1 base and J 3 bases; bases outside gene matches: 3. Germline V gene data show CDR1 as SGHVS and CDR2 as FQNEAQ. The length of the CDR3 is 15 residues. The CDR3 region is CASSLESSGSYEQYF. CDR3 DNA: TGTGCCAGCAGCTTAGAGTCTAGCGGGAGCTACGAGCAGTACTTC.

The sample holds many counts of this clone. The CDR3 DNA reads TGTGCCAGCTTTACCGGGACTCCGAGACACTACAATGAGCAGTTCTTC. This sequence encodes CASFTGTPRHYNEQFF. The chain links TRBV6-8 to TRBJ2-1; possibly TRBD2 for D (6 bases). Trimming stripped 8 bases from V and 3 bases from J, with 20 bases between. The CDR3 has 16 amino acids. CDR1 and CDR2 (germline): MNHGY, SAAAGT.

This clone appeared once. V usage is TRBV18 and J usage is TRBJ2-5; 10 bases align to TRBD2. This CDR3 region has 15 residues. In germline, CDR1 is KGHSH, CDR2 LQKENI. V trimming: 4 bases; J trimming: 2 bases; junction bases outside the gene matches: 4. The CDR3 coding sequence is TGTGCCAGCTCACGAGCGGGAGGGCCGCAAGAGACCCAGTACTTC. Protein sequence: CASSRAGGPQETQYF.

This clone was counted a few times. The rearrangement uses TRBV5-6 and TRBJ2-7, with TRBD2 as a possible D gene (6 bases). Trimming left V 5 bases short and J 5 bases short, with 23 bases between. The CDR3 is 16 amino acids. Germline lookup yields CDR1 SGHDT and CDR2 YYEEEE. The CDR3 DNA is TGTGCCAGCAGTCTGGGGCGGGGCGCGCCTTCCCACGAGCAGTACTTC. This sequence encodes CASSLGRGAPSHEQYF.

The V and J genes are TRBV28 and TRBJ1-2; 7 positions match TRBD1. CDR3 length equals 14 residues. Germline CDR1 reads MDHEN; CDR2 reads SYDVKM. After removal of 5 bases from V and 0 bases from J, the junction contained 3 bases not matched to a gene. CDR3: CASSQGQSNYGYTF. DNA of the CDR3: TGTGCCAGCAGTCAGGGACAGTCTAACTATGGCTACACCTTC.